The clone carrying this T cell receptor (beta chain) was recorded a few times. The data stem from a study of blood T cell repertoires in COVID-19. Study at large: Researchers got acute and convalescent COVID-19 samples from the United States, Italy and Spain. Nucleic acid was either cDNA or gDNA, and it came from T cells, B-cell-depleted T cells, or PBMCs.

Per the study methods: From reference gene primer amplification, estimates of nucleated cell counts were derived. TCRdb's table, derived via immunoSEQ multiplex PCR, lists solely in-frame clones and lacks some. From that table come the V and J calls and clone size; the DNA was used to work out D and trimming. The sample consists of tens of thousands of clones, roughly nine tenths of them appearing once. Trimming pared 5 bases from V and 8 bases from J, leaving 12 bases between. The CDR3 contains 12 residues. The germline V gene has CDR1 LNHDA and CDR2 SQIVND (reference sequence). Input material: peripheral blood. This receptor was identified in a woman aged 70-85 years with active COVID-19. This chain connects TRBV19 to TRBJ1-2; D gene unclear. CDR3 amino acids: CASSVNWEGYTF. The CDR3 region has the DNA TGTGCCAGTAGTGTCAACTGGGAGGGCTACACCTTC.